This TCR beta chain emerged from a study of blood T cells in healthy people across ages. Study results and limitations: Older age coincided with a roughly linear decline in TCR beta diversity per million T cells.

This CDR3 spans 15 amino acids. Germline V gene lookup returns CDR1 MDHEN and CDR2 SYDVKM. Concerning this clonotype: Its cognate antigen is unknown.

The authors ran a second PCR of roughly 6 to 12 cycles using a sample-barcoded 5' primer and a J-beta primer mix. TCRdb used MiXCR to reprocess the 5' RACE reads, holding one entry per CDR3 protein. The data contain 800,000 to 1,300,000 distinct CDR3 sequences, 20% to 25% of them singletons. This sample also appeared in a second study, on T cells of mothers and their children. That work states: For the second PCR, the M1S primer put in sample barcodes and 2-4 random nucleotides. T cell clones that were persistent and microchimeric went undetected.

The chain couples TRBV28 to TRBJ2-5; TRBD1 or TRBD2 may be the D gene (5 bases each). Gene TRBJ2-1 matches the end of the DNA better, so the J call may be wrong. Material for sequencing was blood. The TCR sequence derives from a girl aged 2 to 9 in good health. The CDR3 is CASSSGTPRGDEQFF. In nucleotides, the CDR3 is TGTGCCAGCAGCTCTGGGACCCCCCGGGGCGATGAGCAGTTCTTC.